This TCR beta chain was found in a study of response to subunit inactivated influenza vaccine. TCRdb re-called the RT-PCR reads through MiXCR, storing one row per CDR3 protein. Of hundreds of thousands of distinct CDR3 sequences in the sample, 11% to 15% are singletons; the top ten hold around 7.6%. This clonotype has just a few counts. The CDR3 is 15 amino acids. CDR1 and CDR2 from the germline V gene are SGHRS and YFSETQ. The V segment lost 4 bases and the J segment 2 bases; nucleotides outside the gene matches: 9. Source: PBMCs from blood, taken 14 to 15 days before vaccination. The rearrangement uses TRBV5-1 and TRBJ2-7; 7 bases line up with TRBD1. This receptor was obtained from a man in his fifties who received an inactivated influenza vaccine. Written as DNA, the CDR3 is TGCGCCAGCAGCCCGAGACAGGGTCCCGCCTACGAGCAGTACTTC. Translation gives CASSPRQGPAYEQYF.